Listed below are T cell receptor beta chains from one sample, sequenced in a study of regulatory T cells in long-lasting Graves disease. TCRdb reprocessed the multiplex PCR reads via MiXCR and lists one record per CDR3 protein. This sample has 620,000 or so distinct CDR3 sequences, with approximately 15% found just once. These data were also reused for a study on T cells in Graves' hyperthyroidism and ophthalmopathy.

The specimen comprised peripheral blood mononuclear cells (PBMCs), sampled at new diagnosis, from a patient treated with antithyroid drugs. All receptors derive from a woman aged 25 to 39 with Graves disease. The CDR3 runs from the conserved cysteine through the conserved F or W. A row's size may be missing; if present it is once, few, many or a size class.

TRBV19	-	TRBJ2-2	CASSILGLADPLTGELFF
TRBV5-6	few	TRBJ1-5	CASSLSLGFQPQHF
TRBV12-3/TRBV12-4	many	TRBJ2-1	CASSSGTGVLVEQFF
TRBV10-3	many	TRBJ1-2	CAISDSLQGAQGYTF
TRBV28	many	TRBJ1-1	CASGPRYPYRTGRPEAFF
TRBV2	many	TRBJ2-5	CASNQQGYEGQTQYF
TRBV15	few	TRBJ1-5	CATSSVDSPGSQHF
TRBV6-1	few	TRBJ2-7	CASSHPASRSSYKQYF
TRBV7-3	-	TRBJ2-1	CASSLKGLAGERNEQFF
TRBV12-3/TRBV12-4	many	TRBJ2-1	CASSPRGGTYNEQFF